These T cell receptor beta chains were read from a single sample in a study of blood T cells in healthy people across ages. TCRdb used MiXCR to reprocess the 5' RACE reads, holding one entry per CDR3 protein. Of 870,000 or so distinct CDR3 sequences in the sample, 29% were seen once. Material for sequencing was blood. These receptors were obtained from a woman older than 75 in good health. Each CDR3 is given with its conserved first and last residue. D genes are given only for firm matches. Only some rows state a clone size, as once, few, many or a class for expanded clones.

NA	NA	TRBV5-1	TRBJ2-7	CASSLARVKNLYEQYF	TGCGCCAGCAGCTTGGCCAGGGTCAAAAACCTCTACGAGCAGTACTTC
NA	NA	TRBV12-3/TRBV12-4	TRBJ2-3	CASSFGVASTDTQYF	TGTGCCAGCAGTTTCGGGGTAGCAAGCACAGATACGCAGTATTTT
NA	many	TRBV28	TRBJ2-7	CASFSGSSYEQYF	TGTGCCAGCTTCTCGGGGTCATCCTACGAGCAGTACTTC
TRBD2	NA	TRBV20-1	TRBJ2-1	CSARGLYLGLAGKNEQFF	TGCAGTGCTAGAGGTCTCTACTTGGGACTAGCGGGGAAGAATGAGCAGTTCTTC
NA	NA	TRBV24-1	TRBJ1-2	CATSGQPGGYTF	TGTGCCACCAGCGGACAGCCGGGGGGCTACACCTTC
TRBD1	few	TRBV7-9	TRBJ2-2	CASRTGGNTGELFF	TGTGCCAGCCGAACAGGGGGCAACACCGGGGAGCTGTTTTTT
TRBD1	NA	TRBV12-3/TRBV12-4	TRBJ2-5	CASSKVGTGGNVQYF	TGTGCCAGCAGCAAGGTCGGGACAGGGGGCAATGTGCAGTACTTC
TRBD1	NA	TRBV12-3/TRBV12-4	TRBJ2-2	CASSFGDRGYSGELFF	TGTGCCAGCAGTTTCGGGGACAGGGGGTATTCCGGGGAGCTGTTTTTT
NA	few	TRBV28	TRBJ1-1	CASSQSRTTEAFF	TGTGCCAGCAGTCAGAGCAGGACCACTGAAGCTTTCTTT
TRBD1	few	TRBV20-1	TRBJ1-2	CSATHTAGQDPYNYGYTF	TGCAGTGCTACTCATACTGCCGGACAGGATCCTTATAACTATGGCTACACCTTC
TRBD1	few	TRBV2	TRBJ1-2	CATQRQGTTGGYTF	TGTGCCACCCAGAGACAGGGGACGACGGGTGGCTACACCTTC
NA	many	TRBV29-1	TRBJ2-5	CSAQLVETQYF	TGCAGCGCTCAGCTAGTGGAGACCCAGTACTTC
TRBD1	many	TRBV24-1	TRBJ1-2	CATSARQGAYGYTF	TGTGCCACCAGTGCACGACAGGGGGCCTATGGCTACACCTTC
NA	few	TRBV10-1	TRBJ1-5	CASSEQTGSTQHF	TGCGCCAGCAGTGAGCAAACCGGGTCAACCCAGCATTTT
NA	many	TRBV20-1	TRBJ1-5	CSAPRLRGGNQPQHF	TGCAGTGCCCCGCGCCTTCGGGGTGGCAATCAGCCCCAGCATTTT
TRBD2	few	TRBV28	TRBJ2-1	CASQSGGFYNEQFF	TGTGCCTCCCAGAGCGGGGGGTTCTACAATGAGCAGTTCTTC
NA	many	TRBV4-2	TRBJ1-2	CASSQEPPGKGDYGYTF	TGTGCCAGCAGCCAAGAGCCCCCAGGGAAGGGGGACTATGGCTACACCTTC
TRBD1	many	TRBV11-2	TRBJ2-1	CASRSTGVSYNEQFF	TGTGCCAGCAGGAGCACAGGGGTAAGCTACAATGAGCAGTTCTTC
TRBD1	once	TRBV29-1	TRBJ2-5	CSGGQGQETQYF	TGCAGCGGGGGACAGGGACAAGAGACCCAGTACTTC
NA	many	TRBV27	TRBJ2-3	CASSRGSDTQYF	TGTGCCAGCAGTCGAGGCTCAGATACGCAGTATTTT
NA	many	TRBV7-2	TRBJ1-5	CASSPHAGGAGQPQHF	TGTGCCAGCAGCCCCCACGCGGGGGGGGCAGGACAGCCCCAGCATTTT
TRBD2	NA	TRBV5-1	TRBJ2-4	CASSETWGLAGENIQYF	TGCGCCAGCAGCGAGACCTGGGGACTAGCGGGGGAAAACATTCAGTACTTC
NA	many	TRBV7-2	TRBJ2-6	CASSPRRAGYTSGANVLTF	TGTGCCAGCAGCCCCCGCAGGGCAGGTTATACCTCTGGGGCCAACGTCCTGACTTTC
NA	few	TRBV4-3	TRBJ1-2	CASSQDRGPRDYTF	TGCGCCAGCAGCCAAGATCGGGGACCCCGGGACTACACCTTC
TRBD1	NA	TRBV2	TRBJ1-5	CASGRDRLSNQPQHF	TGTGCCAGCGGGAGGGACAGACTTAGCAATCAGCCCCAGCATTTT
NA	NA	TRBV20-1	TRBJ2-5	CSAREESTQYF	TGCAGTGCTAGAGAGGAGTCGACCCAGTACTTC
NA	NA	TRBV7-9	TRBJ2-7	CASSLEDNYEQYF	TGTGCCAGCAGCTTAGAAGACAACTACGAGCAGTACTTC
TRBD1	few	TRBV20-1	TRBJ1-6	CSARGRGRPNNSPLHF	TGCAGTGCTAGAGGCAGGGGGCGCCCAAATAATTCACCCCTCCACTTT
NA	NA	TRBV6-1	TRBJ1-2	CATGANYGYTF	TGTGCTACCGGGGCAAACTATGGCTACACCTTC
NA	NA	TRBV20-1	TRBJ2-1	CSASLAANEQFF	TGCAGTGCTAGTCTAGCCGCCAATGAGCAGTTCTTC
TRBD1	few	TRBV28	TRBJ1-4	CASSPWTGGYEKLFF	TGTGCCAGCAGCCCCTGGACAGGGGGCTATGAAAAACTGTTTTTT
TRBD2	many	TRBV5-1	TRBJ2-3	CASSLAARLAGGRTDTQYF	TGCGCCAGCAGCTTGGCCGCTAGACTAGCGGGGGGACGCACAGATACGCAGTATTTT
TRBD2	once	TRBV20-1	TRBJ2-1	CSATAGGPYNERFF	TGCAGTGCTACCGCGGGGGGGCCATACAATGAGCGGTTCTTC
TRBD2	many	TRBV7-2	TRBJ2-3	CASSPIGTISTDTQYF	TGTGCCAGCAGCCCGATCGGGACTATAAGCACAGATACGCAGTATTTT
NA	few	TRBV9	TRBJ1-1	CASSVVVGAYTEAFF	TGTGCCAGCAGCGTAGTGGTGGGGGCGTACACTGAAGCTTTCTTT
TRBD2	NA	TRBV14	TRBJ2-3	CASSRQRGIDTDTQYF	TGTGCCAGCAGCCGGCAGCGGGGGATTGACACAGATACGCAGTATTTT
NA	few	TRBV14	TRBJ1-5	CASPTKRGGNSNQPQHF	TGTGCCAGCCCCACAAAGAGAGGGGGAAATAGCAATCAGCCCCAGCATTTT
NA	NA	TRBV5-1	TRBJ2-1	CAGKSIWGNEQFF	TGCGCCGGCAAAAGCATCTGGGGGAATGAGCAGTTCTTC
NA	many	TRBV5-1	TRBJ1-2	CASSLGKAGEGYTF	TGCGCCAGCAGCTTGGGAAAGGCGGGGGAAGGCTACACCTTC
TRBD1	few	TRBV7-2	TRBJ1-3	CASSLVGTGHLLSSGNTIYF	TGTGCCAGCAGCTTAGTGGGGACAGGTCACCTTTTGAGCTCTGGAAACACCATATATTTT
NA	NA	TRBV20-1	TRBJ1-2	CSASSTGTHGYTF	TGCAGTGCGTCCTCGACCGGGACACATGGCTACACCTTC
NA	NA	TRBV20-1	TRBJ2-3	CSASGGESTDTQYF	TGCAGTGCTAGTGGGGGAGAGAGCACAGATACGCAGTATTTT